What follows is one T cell receptor beta chain and its context. Its antigen is currently not known. One end of the junction does not line up with germline, which may come from a read error. The read is 3 residues too short to cover the CDR3 end, so that end is filled in from the germline J gene. The same CDR3 also results from other DNA sequences found in this sample. This entry comes from a study of TET2 disruption in CD19-targeted CAR T cells (dated by TCRdb to the late 2010s). Turning to the overall study: No additional inclusion criteria were applied, and the number of samples was determined by the original clinical trial design and by sample availability.

This specimen's treatment or condition label, interpreted: autologous CTL019 cells: CD19 CAR with 4-1BB and CD3 zeta domains. TCR zeta and 4-1BB costimulatory signaling domains were incorporated into the CD19 CAR. T cells for CTL019 manufacturing were collected from peripheral blood by means of leukapheresis. The DNeasy Blood and Tissue Kit was used to extract genomic DNA from pre-infusion T cells, peripheral blood, or sorted post-infusion T cells. The CDR3 measures 13 amino acids from cysteine to phenylalanine. The DNA shown is the part of the CDR3 that was read: 30 bases, in frame from base 1. As encoded in the germline V gene (reference sequence), CDR1 is PRHDT while CDR2 is FYEKMQ. TCR beta chain deep sequencing was performed with the immunoSEQ assay. The authors processed their data as follows. Only productive TCR beta rearrangements were used to calculate clonotype frequencies. TCRdb holds this immuneACCESS table with in-frame rearrangements only. Some clones are missing; in checked studies, unresolved V genes explain under half, and the rest has no known cause. V and J calls plus clone size are reproduced from that table; the DNA served to infer D and trimming. The table for this sample lists around 27,000 clones. The ten largest clones represent 1.9% of the sample.

The study at large found these results: Conclusions about the CAR T cells of the patient were based on extensive analysis of a single subject.

The material was CD8- CAR+ T cells sorted from cultured blood T cells, obtained for CD19 CAR T cell therapy. Reading the label with the study, this specimen's cell subset or site is: CD8-negative CAR-positive T cells from the infusion product. The V and J genes are TRBV13 and TRBJ1-3, with TRBD1 as a weak D call on 5 bases. This TCR was sampled from a man between 70 and 80 years old with chronic lymphocytic leukemia. This receptor carries the CDR3 CASGSDQGNTIYF. The DNA read from the CDR3 is TGTGCCAGCGGATCCGACCAGGGAAACACT.